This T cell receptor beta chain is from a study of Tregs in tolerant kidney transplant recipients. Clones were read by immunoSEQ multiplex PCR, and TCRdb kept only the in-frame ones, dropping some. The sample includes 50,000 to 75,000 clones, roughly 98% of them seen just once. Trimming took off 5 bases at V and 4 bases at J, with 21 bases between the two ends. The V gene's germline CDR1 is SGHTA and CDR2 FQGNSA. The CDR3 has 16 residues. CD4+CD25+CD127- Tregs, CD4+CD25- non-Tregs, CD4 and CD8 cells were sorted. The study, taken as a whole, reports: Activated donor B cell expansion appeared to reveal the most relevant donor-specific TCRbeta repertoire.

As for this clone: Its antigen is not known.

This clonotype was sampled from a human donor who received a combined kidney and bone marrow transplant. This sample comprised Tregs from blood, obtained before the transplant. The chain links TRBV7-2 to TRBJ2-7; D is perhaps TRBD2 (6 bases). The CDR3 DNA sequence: TGTGCCAGCAGCATCAAGGGCGGAGGGATTTCTTACGAGCAGTACTTC. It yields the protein CASSIKGGGISYEQYF.